This T cell receptor (beta chain) derives from a study of T cell responses to AZD1222 COVID-19 vaccine. Assay used: immunoSEQ multiplex PCR; TCRdb lists only in-frame clones, some missing. Here the sample spans fewer than 150,000 clones, roughly 93% being singletons. Germline V CDR1 and CDR2: SEHNR, FQNEAQ (reference sequence). V was pared by 4 bases and J by 5 bases, with 2 bases of the junction left unmatched. This CDR3 has 15 amino acids. The sample was peripheral blood, taken on day 0 of AZD1222 vaccination. The sequence was collected from an adult in good health. The chain couples TRBV7-9 to TRBJ2-1, with TRBD2 matching 13 bases. This CDR3 is CASSSGLAGHNEQFF. As DNA, the CDR3 is TGTGCCAGCAGCTCGGGACTAGCGGGGCACAATGAGCAGTTCTTC.